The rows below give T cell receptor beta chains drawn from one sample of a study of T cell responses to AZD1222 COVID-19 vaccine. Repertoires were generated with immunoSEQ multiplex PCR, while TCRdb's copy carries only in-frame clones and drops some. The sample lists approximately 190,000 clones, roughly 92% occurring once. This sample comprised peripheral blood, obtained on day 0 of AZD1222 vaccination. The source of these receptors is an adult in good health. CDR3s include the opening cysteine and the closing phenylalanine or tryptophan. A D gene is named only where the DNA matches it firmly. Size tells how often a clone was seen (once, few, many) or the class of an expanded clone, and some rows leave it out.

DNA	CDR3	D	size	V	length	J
TGTGCCTGGAGTTCGACCGGACTCCCTGAGGCTTTCTTT	CAWSSTGLPEAFF	NA	NA	TRBV30	13	TRBJ1-1
TGTGCCAGCAGCTCCTCCGGACAGAGCTCCTACGAGCAGTACTTC	CASSSSGQSSYEQYF	NA	once	TRBV7-2	15	TRBJ2-7
TGTGCCAGCAGCCAAGCTTGGTTAACAGATACGCAGTATTTT	CASSQAWLTDTQYF	NA	NA	TRBV14	14	TRBJ2-3
TGTGCCACCTGGGACAGACTGAACACTGAAGCTTTCTTT	CATWDRLNTEAFF	TRBD1	NA	TRBV10-3	13	TRBJ1-1
TGTGCCAGCAGCCAAGGGGCATTAGGGAACGAGCAGTACTTC	CASSQGALGNEQYF	NA	NA	TRBV3-1/TRBV3-2	14	TRBJ2-7
TGTGCCAGCAGCCCACCAGGGACCTATGGCTACACCTTC	CASSPPGTYGYTF	NA	once	TRBV3-1/TRBV3-2	13	TRBJ1-2
TGTGCCAGCAGTGAAGGGACAGGGCGGAACATTCAGTACTTC	CASSEGTGRNIQYF	TRBD1	NA	TRBV6-1	14	TRBJ2-4
TGTGCCAGCAGCTCCGCTGCCCCGCTAGCGGGGAAAAACGAGCAGTACTTC	CASSSAAPLAGKNEQYF	TRBD2	NA	TRBV7-9	17	TRBJ2-7
TGCGCCAGCAGCTTGGCACTAGCGGGCTCCTACGAGCAGTACTTC	CASSLALAGSYEQYF	TRBD2	NA	TRBV5-1	15	TRBJ2-7
TGTGCCAGCAGAGAAAGGCTCCAGGGGAAACTGTTTTTT	CASRERLQGKLFF	NA	NA	TRBV13	13	TRBJ1-4
TGCAGTGCTAGTCCGGACGGCCTCGGTGAGCCCCAGCATTTT	CSASPDGLGEPQHF	NA	NA	TRBV20-1	14	TRBJ1-5
TGTGCCAGCAGTTTAGTTTATACGGGTGGCTACACCTTC	CASSLVYTGGYTF	NA	NA	TRBV27	13	TRBJ1-2
TGTGCCAGCTCACCACTTGGCCTAGCGGGGAGCACCGGGGAGCTGTTTTTT	CASSPLGLAGSTGELFF	TRBD2	NA	TRBV18	17	TRBJ2-2
TGTGCCAGCAGCACTACTTTTGAGTTCGGCTACACCTTC	CASSTTFEFGYTF	NA	NA	TRBV7-8	13	TRBJ1-2
TGTGCCAGCAGCCGGGGACAGGGGGACACCGGGGAGCTGTTTTTT	CASSRGQGDTGELFF	TRBD1	NA	TRBV7-6	15	TRBJ2-2
TGTGCCAGCAGTCGGTCGATGGGAGCCAAAAACATTCAGTACTTC	CASSRSMGAKNIQYF	NA	NA	TRBV6-5	15	TRBJ2-4
TGCGCCAGCAGCGGGACAGGGGCCCCGACTGAAGCTTTCTTT	CASSGTGAPTEAFF	TRBD1	once	TRBV5-1	14	TRBJ1-1
TGTGCCAGCAGCCCCTCTTGGGGGAGGAACACTGAAGCTTTCTTT	CASSPSWGRNTEAFF	NA	once	TRBV14	15	TRBJ1-1
TGTGCCAGCTCACCCCAAGGGTCTGGAAACACCATATATTTT	CASSPQGSGNTIYF	NA	NA	TRBV18	14	TRBJ1-3
TGTGCCAGTAGCCGCCCGACTAGCCAAGAGACCCAGTACTTC	CASSRPTSQETQYF	NA	once	TRBV19	14	TRBJ2-5
TGTGCCAGCAGCCCCTCCGGGGAGAATGAGCAGTTCTTC	CASSPSGENEQFF	NA	NA	TRBV7-3	13	TRBJ2-1
TGTGCCAGCAAAATGGACAGTAACTATGGCTACACCTTC	CASKMDSNYGYTF	NA	NA	TRBV6-5	13	TRBJ1-2
TGTGCCAGCAGTGAGACCATTCGTAGGGAAGGAGATCAGCCCCAGCATTTT	CASSETIRREGDQPQHF	NA	once	TRBV6-1	17	TRBJ1-5
TGTGCCAGCAGCTTTATGGGGCCGCGAAGGGACCAGCCCCAGCATTTT	CASSFMGPRRDQPQHF	NA	NA	TRBV12-1	16	TRBJ1-5
TGTGCCACCAGTGACAATGATCGTCGGGAGACCCAGTACTTC	CATSDNDRRETQYF	NA	NA	TRBV24-1	14	TRBJ2-5
TGTGCCAGCAGCTTAAGGTGGGGAGATGAAAAACTGTTTTTT	CASSLRWGDEKLFF	NA	NA	TRBV11-2	14	TRBJ1-4
TGTGCCAGCGTTCTTACGGGGGGGTCTAAATTAGGTGAAAAACTGTTTTTT	CASVLTGGSKLGEKLFF	NA	NA	TRBV7-9	17	TRBJ1-4
TGTGCCAGCTCATCGATTGGAGGTGACACTGAAGCTTTCTTT	CASSSIGGDTEAFF	NA	NA	TRBV18	14	TRBJ1-1
TGCGCCAGCAGCCAAGTTGCCACGCCAGGAAACACCATATATTTT	CASSQVATPGNTIYF	NA	NA	TRBV4-3	15	TRBJ1-3
TGTGCCAGCTCACCCTTGTGGGGAATGACTAGCGGGCAAGAGACCCAGTACTTC	CASSPLWGMTSGQETQYF	TRBD2	NA	TRBV18	18	TRBJ2-5
TGTGCCAGCAGTCCGATGGAACGGAACACTGAAGCTTTCTTT	CASSPMERNTEAFF	NA	NA	TRBV27	14	TRBJ1-1
TGTGCCAGCAGCGGATGGCAGGGGGACAGAGTGGGCTACACCTTC	CASSGWQGDRVGYTF	TRBD1	NA	TRBV11-2	15	TRBJ1-2
TGTGCCAGCACCCCACGGTGGGTGGAAGCAGGGAATGAGCAGTTCTTC	CASTPRWVEAGNEQFF	NA	NA	TRBV2	16	TRBJ2-1
TGTGCCACCAGTGAGGGGGCCCCTCACTGGTATGGCTACACCTTC	CATSEGAPHWYGYTF	NA	NA	TRBV24-1	15	TRBJ1-2
TGTGCCAGCAGCGTAGGGCCCCTGGACTATGGCTACACCTTC	CASSVGPLDYGYTF	NA	NA	TRBV9	14	TRBJ1-2
TGTGCCAGCAGCGTAGACAGGAGCTCCTATAATTCACCCCTCCACTTT	CASSVDRSSYNSPLHF	NA	NA	TRBV9	16	TRBJ1-6
TGTGCCAGCAGCCCCTGGGCGACAGGGTCGGAGACCCAGTACTTC	CASSPWATGSETQYF	TRBD1	NA	TRBV5-6	15	TRBJ2-5
TGTGCCAGCATCTCCCGGACAGGGGGAAACGAGCAGTACTTC	CASISRTGGNEQYF	TRBD1	NA	TRBV6-5	14	TRBJ2-7
TGTGCCAGCAGCTACTCAAAGGGCGGGGAAAAACTGTTTTTT	CASSYSKGGEKLFF	NA	NA	TRBV7-9	14	TRBJ1-4
TGTGCCAGCAGGGACAGTAACTATGGCTACACCTTC	CASRDSNYGYTF	NA	NA	TRBV6-5	12	TRBJ1-2
TGCGCCAGCAGCTTGGCGGGCGATGGGGGCTACACCTTC	CASSLAGDGGYTF	NA	once	TRBV5-1	13	TRBJ1-2
TGTGCCAGCAGTCCTATAGGACAGGGGGGATATACGCAGTATTTT	CASSPIGQGGYTQYF	TRBD1	NA	TRBV27	15	TRBJ2-3
TGTGCTAGTGGTGTCACGGGGGAACAGCCCCAGCATTTT	CASGVTGEQPQHF	NA	NA	TRBV12-5	13	TRBJ1-5
TGCGCCAGCAGCTTTACGGGGCAGAACACTGAAGCTTTCTTT	CASSFTGQNTEAFF	NA	NA	TRBV5-1	14	TRBJ1-1
TGTGCCAGCAGTGACAGGGGCTACAATGAGCAGTTCTTC	CASSDRGYNEQFF	NA	NA	TRBV6-4	13	TRBJ2-1
TGTGCCAGCAGTGAAACGCTCTATGGCTACACCTTC	CASSETLYGYTF	NA	NA	TRBV6-1	12	TRBJ1-2
TGTGCCAGTAGGCTACAACAGGGAATCTCAGAGACCCAGTACTTC	CASRLQQGISETQYF	NA	NA	TRBV19	15	TRBJ2-5
TGTGCCAGCTCCCCCAGGGTACCGACTGGGGCGGGAGAAAAACTGTTTTTT	CASSPRVPTGAGEKLFF	NA	NA	TRBV18	17	TRBJ1-4
TGTGCCAGCAGCCCAGGCAGGGTCCATGGCTACACCTTC	CASSPGRVHGYTF	NA	NA	TRBV7-9	13	TRBJ1-2
TGTGCCAGCAGCTTGACTAGCGGGAGCACAGATACGCAGTATTTT	CASSLTSGSTDTQYF	TRBD2	NA	TRBV5-4	15	TRBJ2-3
TGTGCCTCGATAGGACAAGAGAATTCACCCCTCCACTTT	CASIGQENSPLHF	NA	NA	TRBV30	13	TRBJ1-6
TGTGCCAGCAGTTTCCGGGACTCAATAAGGACTGAAGCTTTCTTT	CASSFRDSIRTEAFF	NA	NA	TRBV28	15	TRBJ1-1
TGTGCTAGTGGTTTGGGAGCGGGAATCCAAGAGACCCAGTACTTC	CASGLGAGIQETQYF	TRBD2	once	TRBV12-5	15	TRBJ2-5
TGTGCCAGCAGCTTCCCGGCCGGGGACCACTCTGGAAACACCATATATTTT	CASSFPAGDHSGNTIYF	NA	NA	TRBV5-4	17	TRBJ1-3
TGTGCCAGTAGTCGATCTGCAACTAATGAAAAACTGTTTTTT	CASSRSATNEKLFF	NA	NA	TRBV19	14	TRBJ1-4
TGTGCCTGGAGTAAAGGGACAGGGCGAGTTTTCGACTATGGCTACACCTTC	CAWSKGTGRVFDYGYTF	TRBD1	once	TRBV30	17	TRBJ1-2
TGTGCCAGCAGACTTCAGGGTGGGGGCAATCAGCCCCAGCATTTT	CASRLQGGGNQPQHF	NA	NA	TRBV7-2	15	TRBJ1-5
TGTGCCAGCAGCCACACGACAGGATTTAATGAGCAGTTCTTC	CASSHTTGFNEQFF	NA	NA	TRBV3-1/TRBV3-2	14	TRBJ2-1
TGTGCCAGCAGCGTAGGACTAGGTGAAGTCCACGAGCAGTACTTC	CASSVGLGEVHEQYF	NA	NA	TRBV9	15	TRBJ2-7